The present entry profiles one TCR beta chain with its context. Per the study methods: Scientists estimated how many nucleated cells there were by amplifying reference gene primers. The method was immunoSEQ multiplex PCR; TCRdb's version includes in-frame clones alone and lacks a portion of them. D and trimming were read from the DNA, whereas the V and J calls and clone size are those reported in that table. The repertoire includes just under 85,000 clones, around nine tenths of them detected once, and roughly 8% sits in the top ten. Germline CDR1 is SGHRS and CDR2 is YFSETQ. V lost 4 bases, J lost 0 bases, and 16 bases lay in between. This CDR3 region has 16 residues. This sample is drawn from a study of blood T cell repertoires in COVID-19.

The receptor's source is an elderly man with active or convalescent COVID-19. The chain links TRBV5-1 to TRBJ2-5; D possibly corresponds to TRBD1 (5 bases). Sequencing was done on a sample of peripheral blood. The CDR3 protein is CASSPQSGRNQETQYF. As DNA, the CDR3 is TGCGCCAGCAGCCCCCAATCAGGGCGGAACCAAGAGACCCAGTACTTC.